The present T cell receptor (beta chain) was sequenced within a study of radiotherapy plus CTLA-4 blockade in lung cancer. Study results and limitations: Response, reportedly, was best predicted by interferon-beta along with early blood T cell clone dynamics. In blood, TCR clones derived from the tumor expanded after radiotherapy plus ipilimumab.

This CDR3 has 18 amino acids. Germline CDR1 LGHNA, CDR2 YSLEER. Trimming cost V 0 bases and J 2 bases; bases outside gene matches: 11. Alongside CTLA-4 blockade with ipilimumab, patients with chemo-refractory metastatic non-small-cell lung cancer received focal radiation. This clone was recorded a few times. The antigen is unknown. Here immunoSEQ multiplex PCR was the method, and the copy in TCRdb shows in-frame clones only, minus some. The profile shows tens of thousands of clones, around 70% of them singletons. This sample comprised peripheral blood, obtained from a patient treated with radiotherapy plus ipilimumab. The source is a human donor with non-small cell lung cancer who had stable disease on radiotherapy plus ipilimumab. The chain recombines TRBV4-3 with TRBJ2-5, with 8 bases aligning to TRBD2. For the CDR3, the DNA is TGCGCCAGCAGCCAAGATAGCCGAGGTAGCGGGGCACAAGAGACCCAGTACTTC. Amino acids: CASSQDSRGSGAQETQYF.